This TCR beta chain was identified during a study of T cell responses to AZD1222 COVID-19 vaccine. TCRdb keeps only in-frame clones here, not all; method: immunoSEQ multiplex PCR. The sample contains about 150,000 clones, roughly 90% of which appear only once. Timing groups of about 4 and about 12 weeks for second doses were pooled. Study-wide points: The repertoires were collected only after the peak T cell response. Spike-specific TCR depth and breadth grew after two AZD1222 doses. Regions left unmutated in variants are reportedly the target of nearly half of spike-specific TCRs.

Worth noting for this clone: Its matching antigen is unknown.

The material sequenced was peripheral blood, taken 28 days after the second AZD1222 dose. The clonotype comes from an adult who received the AZD1222 COVID-19 vaccine.

The CDR3 DNA reads as TGTGCCAGCAGTTTCTCGATTTGGGGTGGCTACACCTTC. Translated: CASSFSIWGGYTF. The genes are TRBV6-5 and TRBJ1-2; unclear D gene. This CDR3 has 13 residues. Germline loops: CDR1 MNHEY, CDR2 SVGAGI. V lost 4 bases, J lost 7 bases, and 13 bases lay in between.